A selection of T cell receptor beta chains follows, all from one sample in a study of shared clonotypes between healthy human individuals. This table comes from immunoSEQ multiplex PCR, and its TCRdb copy is limited to in-frame clones, with some not included. The repertoire has 2 million to 2.5 million clones, around 95% of them found once; the top ten carry 0.1% to 0.15%. Sequences were obtained from naive CD4+ T cells sorted from blood. The receptors originated from a man between 18 and 29 years old in good health. The CDR3 runs from the conserved cysteine through the conserved F or W. Fields, in order: V gene, J gene, D gene, clone size, CDR3 protein, CDR3 DNA. D genes are given only for firm matches. Some rows have no size entry. The others give once, few or many, or a class for an expanded clone.

V: TRBV6-1; J: TRBJ1-1; D: NA; size: NA; CDR3: CASSLRGAFF; DNA: TGTGCCAGCAGTCTTAGGGGAGCTTTCTTT
V: TRBV5-1; J: TRBJ2-2; D: NA; size: NA; CDR3: CASSYTGVRTGELFF; DNA: TGCGCCAGCAGTTACACGGGAGTTAGGACCGGGGAGCTGTTTTTT
V: TRBV5-1; J: TRBJ2-1; D: NA; size: NA; CDR3: CASSLDGIREQFF; DNA: TGCGCCAGCAGCTTGGACGGTATCAGGGAGCAGTTCTTC
V: TRBV11-2; J: TRBJ2-7; D: TRBD1; size: NA; CDR3: CASSAGQGVEQYF; DNA: TGTGCCAGCAGCGCCGGACAGGGTGTCGAGCAGTACTTC
V: TRBV5-4; J: TRBJ2-3; D: TRBD2; size: NA; CDR3: CASSTRLAASTDTQYF; DNA: TGTGCCAGCAGCACAAGACTAGCGGCTAGCACAGATACGCAGTATTTT
V: TRBV15; J: TRBJ1-2; D: NA; size: NA; CDR3: CATSRDLAGYGYTF; DNA: TGTGCCACCAGCAGAGATCTAGCGGGCTATGGCTACACCTTC
V: TRBV5-6; J: TRBJ2-7; D: TRBD1; size: NA; CDR3: CASKSSRGPYEQYF; DNA: TGTGCCAGCAAATCAAGCAGGGGGCCTTACGAGCAGTACTTC
V: TRBV7-2; J: TRBJ2-3; D: TRBD2; size: NA; CDR3: CASSVLAGGVTDTQYF; DNA: TGTGCCAGCAGCGTACTAGCGGGAGGGGTGACAGATACGCAGTATTTT
V: TRBV7-9; J: TRBJ1-1; D: TRBD1; size: NA; CDR3: CASKGQGVANTEAFF; DNA: TGTGCCAGCAAAGGACAGGGAGTTGCGAACACTGAAGCTTTCTTT
V: TRBV7-2; J: TRBJ2-1; D: NA; size: NA; CDR3: CASAKNEQFF; DNA: TGTGCCAGCGCGAAGAATGAGCAGTTCTTC
V: TRBV4-1; J: TRBJ2-2; D: TRBD2; size: NA; CDR3: CASSKGGLAGIHTGELFF; DNA: TGCGCCAGCAGCAAGGGGGGACTAGCGGGAATACACACCGGGGAGCTGTTTTTT
V: TRBV7-6; J: TRBJ1-1; D: NA; size: NA; CDR3: CASSLGGDRNEAFF; DNA: TGTGCCAGCAGCTTAGGCGGCGACAGAAATGAAGCTTTCTTT
V: TRBV6-1; J: TRBJ1-5; D: NA; size: NA; CDR3: CASSGRNQPQHF; DNA: TGTGCCAGCAGCGGAAGAAATCAGCCCCAGCATTTT
V: TRBV7-7; J: TRBJ2-5; D: TRBD2; size: NA; CDR3: CASSPGTKETQYF; DNA: TGTGCTAGCAGCCCTGGGACTAAAGAGACCCAGTACTTC
V: TRBV15; J: TRBJ1-2; D: NA; size: once; CDR3: CATSRGENYGYTF; DNA: TGTGCCACCAGCAGAGGGGAAAACTATGGCTACACCTTC
V: TRBV6-6; J: TRBJ2-7; D: TRBD1; size: NA; CDR3: CASSPDRATYEQYF; DNA: TGTGCCAGCAGCCCCGACAGGGCGACCTACGAGCAGTACTTC
V: TRBV7-3; J: TRBJ2-2; D: NA; size: once; CDR3: CASSLNGRKNTGELFF; DNA: TGTGCCAGCAGCTTAAATGGAAGGAAGAACACCGGGGAGCTGTTTTTT
V: TRBV6-5; J: TRBJ2-2; D: NA; size: NA; CDR3: CASSYVLANTGELFF; DNA: TGTGCCAGCAGTTACGTACTAGCGAACACCGGGGAGCTGTTTTTT
V: TRBV6-1; J: TRBJ1-1; D: NA; size: NA; CDR3: CASSFGTDTTEAFF; DNA: TGTGCCAGCAGCTTCGGGACCGATACCACTGAAGCTTTCTTT
V: TRBV11-2; J: TRBJ2-7; D: TRBD2; size: NA; CDR3: CASSLTGTSVPYEQYF; DNA: TGTGCCAGCAGCTTGACCGGGACTAGCGTACCCTACGAGCAGTACTTC
V: TRBV28; J: TRBJ1-1; D: TRBD1; size: NA; CDR3: CASSSTGDTEAFF; DNA: TGTGCCAGCAGTTCGACAGGGGACACTGAAGCTTTCTTT
V: TRBV25-1; J: TRBJ1-3; D: NA; size: NA; CDR3: CASSESGSTYTIYF; DNA: TGTGCCAGCAGTGAGTCGGGCTCCACGTACACCATATATTTT
V: TRBV27; J: TRBJ1-1; D: TRBD1; size: NA; CDR3: CASREGANTEAFF; DNA: TGTGCCAGCAGGGAGGGGGCGAACACTGAAGCTTTCTTT
V: TRBV9; J: TRBJ2-3; D: NA; size: NA; CDR3: CASSATDTQYF; DNA: TGTGCCAGCAGCGCTACAGATACGCAGTATTTT
V: TRBV6-6; J: TRBJ2-4; D: NA; size: once; CDR3: CASSYSVGYIQYF; DNA: TGTGCCAGCAGTTACTCGGTTGGGTACATTCAGTACTTC
V: TRBV6-5; J: TRBJ2-7; D: TRBD1; size: NA; CDR3: CASSYRDRGLSYEQYF; DNA: TGTGCCAGCAGTTACCGGGACAGGGGATTATCCTACGAGCAGTACTTC
V: TRBV10-2; J: TRBJ2-2; D: NA; size: NA; CDR3: CATRTAGGTGELFF; DNA: TGCGCCACCAGGACGGCCGGGGGTACCGGGGAGCTGTTTTTT
V: TRBV5-1; J: TRBJ2-3; D: TRBD1; size: NA; CDR3: CASSKGQGATDTQYF; DNA: TGCGCCAGCAGTAAAGGGCAGGGGGCCACAGATACGCAGTATTTT
V: TRBV6-5; J: TRBJ1-2; D: NA; size: NA; CDR3: CASRRGADYGYTF; DNA: TGTGCCAGCAGGCGGGGGGCGGACTATGGCTACACCTTC
V: TRBV10-3; J: TRBJ2-3; D: NA; size: NA; CDR3: CAIRGGTSTDTQYF; DNA: TGTGCCATCAGAGGCGGGACTAGCACAGATACGCAGTATTTT
V: TRBV5-1; J: TRBJ2-3; D: NA; size: NA; CDR3: CASSSAWGDTQYF; DNA: TGCGCCAGCAGCTCGGCGTGGGGGGATACGCAGTATTTT
V: TRBV6-6; J: TRBJ1-4; D: NA; size: NA; CDR3: CASSHSTGEKLFF; DNA: TGTGCCAGCAGCCACAGCACGGGTGAAAAACTGTTTTTT
V: TRBV6-6; J: TRBJ2-5; D: TRBD2; size: NA; CDR3: CASSYSTLAVETQYF; DNA: TGTGCCAGCAGTTATTCGACACTAGCGGTGGAGACCCAGTACTTC
V: TRBV18; J: TRBJ1-1; D: TRBD1; size: few; CDR3: CASSPPTGGKTEAFF; DNA: TGTGCCAGCTCACCACCGACAGGGGGAAAGACTGAAGCTTTCTTT
V: TRBV10-1; J: TRBJ2-1; D: NA; size: NA; CDR3: CASSETGALDEQFF; DNA: TGCGCCAGCAGTGAAACGGGAGCTTTGGATGAGCAGTTCTTC
V: TRBV4-1; J: TRBJ2-7; D: NA; size: NA; CDR3: CASSHSGNYEQYF; DNA: TGCGCCAGCAGCCACTCCGGGAACTACGAGCAGTACTTC
V: TRBV2; J: TRBJ1-2; D: NA; size: NA; CDR3: CASSEAPNYGYTF; DNA: TGTGCCAGCAGTGAGGCCCCTAACTATGGCTACACCTTC
V: TRBV19; J: TRBJ1-4; D: NA; size: NA; CDR3: CASRQANEKLFF; DNA: TGTGCCAGCCGACAGGCTAATGAAAAACTGTTTTTT
V: TRBV6-1; J: TRBJ2-5; D: TRBD2; size: NA; CDR3: CASSEQSGGAVTQYF; DNA: TGTGCCAGCAGTGAACAAAGCGGGGGGGCCGTGACCCAGTACTTC
V: TRBV7-2; J: TRBJ2-7; D: NA; size: NA; CDR3: CASSLAAGTNREQYF; DNA: TGTGCCAGCAGCTTAGCCGCGGGGACGAACCGCGAGCAGTACTTC
V: TRBV6-5; J: TRBJ1-1; D: NA; size: NA; CDR3: CASSYSTEAAEAFF; DNA: TGTGCCAGCAGTTACTCGACCGAAGCAGCTGAAGCTTTCTTT
V: TRBV10-1; J: TRBJ2-5; D: NA; size: NA; CDR3: CASSESPGQETQYF; DNA: TGCGCCAGCAGTGAGTCCCCGGGACAAGAGACCCAGTACTTC
V: TRBV5-4; J: TRBJ2-5; D: TRBD2; size: NA; CDR3: CASSSGLASGETQYF; DNA: TGTGCCAGCAGCTCGGGACTAGCGAGTGGAGAGACCCAGTACTTC
V: TRBV10-3; J: TRBJ1-3; D: NA; size: NA; CDR3: CAISNREFSGNTIYF; DNA: TGTGCCATCAGTAACAGGGAGTTCTCTGGAAACACCATATATTTT
V: TRBV5-6; J: TRBJ2-1; D: TRBD2; size: once; CDR3: CASSFDKAGVYEQFF; DNA: TGTGCCAGCAGCTTCGATAAAGCGGGAGTTTATGAGCAGTTCTTC
V: TRBV7-9; J: TRBJ2-5; D: TRBD2; size: once; CDR3: CASSLSGGAWETQYF; DNA: TGTGCCAGCAGCTTGAGCGGGGGGGCCTGGGAGACCCAGTACTTC
V: TRBV4-1; J: TRBJ2-1; D: NA; size: NA; CDR3: CASSQVRGTQSNEQFF; DNA: TGCGCCAGCAGCCAAGTGAGGGGAACGCAATCCAATGAGCAGTTCTTC
V: TRBV2; J: TRBJ2-1; D: TRBD2; size: NA; CDR3: CASISGTSITYNEQFF; DNA: TGTGCCAGCATTTCCGGGACTAGCATTACGTACAATGAGCAGTTCTTC
V: TRBV5-1; J: TRBJ2-3; D: NA; size: NA; CDR3: CASSVLGPDTQYF; DNA: TGCGCCAGCAGCGTGTTAGGCCCAGATACGCAGTATTTT
V: TRBV7-2; J: TRBJ1-1; D: NA; size: NA; CDR3: CASSQGRTEAFF; DNA: TGTGCCAGCAGCCAGGGAAGGACTGAAGCTTTCTTT
V: TRBV18; J: TRBJ2-7; D: NA; size: NA; CDR3: CASSPPGSDYEQYF; DNA: TGTGCCAGCTCTCCCCCTGGTTCCGACTACGAGCAGTACTTC
V: TRBV11-2; J: TRBJ1-2; D: NA; size: NA; CDR3: CASSLEGRGGYTF; DNA: TGTGCCAGCAGCTTAGAGGGCAGGGGTGGCTACACCTTC